This passage covers 21 T cell receptor beta chains from one sample sequenced in a study of shared clonotypes between healthy human individuals. The assay was immunoSEQ multiplex PCR, and TCRdb's table has in-frame clones only and misses some. The table lists nearly 2 million clones, less than 95% of them singletons. Naive CD8 cells, CD45RO-negative and positively selected for CCR7, excluded terminally differentiated effector memory CD45RA+ cells. Sequencing was done on a sample of naive CD8+ T cells sorted from blood. These receptors all come from a man between 18 and 35 years old in good health.

This chain joins TRBV5-4 and TRBJ1-1; 7 bases line up with TRBD1. Germline CDR1 and CDR2: SGHNT and YYREEE (reference sequence). Trimming removed 4 bases from V and 0 bases from J; junction bases left unmatched: 12. The CDR3 totals 17 residues. In DNA form, the CDR3 reads TGTGCCAGCAGCCTGGCAGGGACAGCCCTAATGAACACTGAAGCTTTCTTT. Protein sequence: CASSLAGTALMNTEAFF. Complete variable domain (other parts from reference TRBV5-4 and TRBJ1-1): ETGVTQSPTHLIKTRGQQVTLRCSSQSGHNTVSWYQQALGQGPQFIFQYYREEENGRGNFPPRFSGLQFPNYSSELNVNALELDDSALYLCASSLAGTALMNTEAFFGQGTRLTVV.

The J gene is TRBJ2-1, the V gene TRBV2; 9 bases are a match to TRBD2. The CDR3 length is 14 residues. Trimming at V came to 7 bases and at J to 8 bases, leaving 9 bases not matched to a gene. Germline CDR1 and CDR2: SNHLY and FYNNEI. CDR3 sequence: CASKWLAGSDEQFF. CDR3 nucleotides: TGTGCCAGCAAGTGGCTAGCGGGATCCGATGAGCAGTTCTTC. Full variable domain (rest looked up from reference TRBV2 and TRBJ2-1): EPEVTQTPSHQVTQMGQEVILRCVPISNHLYFYWYRQILGQKVEFLVSFYNNEISEKSEIFDDQFSVERPDGSNFTLKIRSTKLEDSAMYFCASKWLAGSDEQFFGPGTRLTVL.

This clone was recorded once. The chain combines TRBV28 with TRBJ2-7; 15 bases agree with TRBD2. Germline loops: CDR1 MDHEN, CDR2 SYDVKM. V trimming: 2 bases; J trimming: 1 base; junction bases outside the gene matches: 6. This CDR3 is built from 18 residues. CDR3 sequence: CASSLLGTSGGTSYEQYF. The DNA of the CDR3 is TGTGCCAGCAGTTTACTCGGGACTAGCGGGGGGACGTCCTACGAGCAGTACTTC.

About this clone: Other DNA sequences in this specimen translate into the identical CDR3. This chain uses TRBV7-9 with TRBJ1-1, with D uncertain. Trimming left V 5 bases short and J 0 bases short, with 10 bases between. The CDR3 totals 14 residues. Germline CDR1 reads SEHNR; CDR2 reads FQNEAQ (reference sequence). The DNA of the CDR3 is TGTGCCAGCAGCCTTTCGGGGTTGAACACTGAAGCTTTCTTT. Protein product: CASSLSGLNTEAFF.

The table lists this clone with a count of one. The V and J genes are TRBV7-2 and TRBJ2-1; 7 bases match TRBD2. V lost 4 bases and J lost 7; bases outside the gene matches: 4. CDR3 length: 13 amino acids. The germline V gene has CDR1 SGHTA and CDR2 FQGNSA. The chain's CDR3 is CASSSGLVNEQFF. In DNA, the CDR3 is TGTGCCAGCAGCTCCGGACTAGTAAATGAGCAGTTCTTC.

This clone was picked up one time. J is TRBJ2-3 and V is TRBV7-9; the match to TRBD1 covers 7 bases. In germline, CDR1 is SEHNR, CDR2 FQNEAQ (reference sequence). The CDR3 extends over 16 amino acids. V shed 4 bases and J 2 bases; nucleotides not matched to a gene: 9. The CDR3 DNA reads TGTGCCAGCAGCTCCTTGGGACAGTTAAACACAGATACGCAGTATTTT. Translated: CASSSLGQLNTDTQYF. The full variable domain, completed using reference TRBV7-9 and TRBJ2-3, is DTGVSQNPRHKITKRGQNVTFRCDPISEHNRLYWYRQTLGQGPEFLTYFQNEAQLEKSRLLSDRFSAERPKGSFSTLEIQRTEQGDSAMYLCASSSLGQLNTDTQYFGPGTRLTVL.

This rearrangement joins TRBV29-1 to TRBJ1-1, with D unresolved. V lost 7 bases and J 0 bases, leaving 15 bases between the germline ends. The CDR3 runs to 14 residues. The germline V gene encodes CDR1 SQVTM and CDR2 ANQGSEA. The CDR3 region has the DNA TGCAGCGCTATCGATACGGGGATGAACACTGAAGCTTTCTTT. This codes for CSAIDTGMNTEAFF.

This chain links TRBV25-1 with TRBJ2-6; D might be TRBD2 (5 bases). Germline values: CDR1 MGHDK, CDR2 SYGVNS. The CDR3 has 17 residues. The V and J ends lost 3 bases and 0 bases respectively, with 12 bases between them. The CDR3 reads CASSDSVRDSGANVLTF. CDR3 in DNA: TGTGCCAGCAGTGATTCGGTTCGGGACTCTGGGGCCAACGTCCTGACTTTC.

The chain is built from TRBV9 and TRBJ2-5, with 7 bases that match TRBD1. The germline CDR1 and CDR2 sequences are SGDLS and YYNGEE. The CDR3 runs 15 residues. Trimming cost V 0 bases and J 3 bases; bases outside gene matches: 5. CDR3 amino acids: CASSVEGDSKETQYF. CDR3 in DNA: TGTGCCAGCAGCGTAGAAGGGGACAGCAAAGAGACCCAGTACTTC.

CDR3 nucleotides: TGTGCCTGGAGCCTAATCCCGGGATTTGGTTTGAACACTGAAGCTTTCTTT. Amino acid sequence: CAWSLIPGFGLNTEAFF. This chain connects TRBV30 to TRBJ1-1; no definite D call. The CDR3 runs 17 residues. The germline V gene has CDR1 GTSNPN and CDR2 SVGIG (reference sequence). The V end lost 3 bases, the J end lost 0 bases, and 20 bases lay between the germline ends.

The chain couples TRBV5-6 to TRBJ2-2; D gene ambiguous. The V gene lost 2 bases and the J gene lost 1 base, with 9 bases spanning the gap. The CDR3 is 15 residues long. Looked up from germline, CDR1 is SGHDT and CDR2 is YYEEEE. The CDR3 sequence: CASSFRHWNTGELFF. The CDR3 bases are TGTGCCAGCAGCTTCAGACATTGGAACACCGGGGAGCTGTTTTTT.

CDR3 loop: CASSLVTSIAKNIQYF. The CDR3 DNA follows: TGTGCCAGCAGCTTAGTAACATCAATCGCCAAAAACATTCAGTACTTC. The genes are TRBV7-9 and TRBJ2-4, with no clear D. The germline V gene encodes CDR1 SEHNR and CDR2 FQNEAQ (reference sequence). CDR3 length: 16 residues. Trimming stripped 1 base from V and 1 base from J, with 11 bases between.

The chain has TRBV10-3 and TRBJ2-7; 7 positions match TRBD1. The CDR3 is made up of 14 amino acids. Germline CDR1 reads ENHRY; CDR2 reads SYGVKD. Trimming cost V 11 bases and J 3 bases; bases outside gene matches: 13. This CDR3 reads CAAQAGDSYYEQYF. The CDR3 DNA is TGTGCCGCACAAGCAGGGGACAGCTACTACGAGCAGTACTTC.

With respect to this clone: Other DNA sequences of this sample code for an identical CDR3. The chain recombines TRBV7-2 with TRBJ2-7; D uncertain. Per the germline V gene, CDR1 is SGHTA and CDR2 is FQGNSA. This CDR3 has 13 amino acids. The V and J ends lost 1 base and 0 bases respectively, with 4 bases between them. The CDR3, as DNA: TGTGCCAGCAGCTTAGACAGCTCCTACGAGCAGTACTTC. Protein sequence: CASSLDSSYEQYF.

The chain employs TRBV27 and TRBJ2-7; 9 nucleotides agree with TRBD1. Germline CDR1 reads MNHEY; CDR2 reads SMNVEV (reference sequence). The CDR3 spans 15 residues. V lost 4 bases to trimming and J lost 3 bases; unmatched junction nucleotides: 7. The CDR3 nucleotides are TGTGCCAGCAGTTACACAGGGGGCGCTGACTACGAGCAGTACTTC. This translates into CASSYTGGADYEQYF.

For the CDR3, the DNA is TGTGCCAGCAGGCCGACAGGGCAGTACTACGAGCAGTACTTC. Protein: CASRPTGQYYEQYF. The chain employs TRBV6-5 and TRBJ2-7; 7 bases match TRBD1. Germline-derived CDR1 and CDR2 are MNHEY and SVGAGI. V lost 6 bases and J lost 3; bases outside the gene matches: 8. This CDR3 contains 14 residues.

In its sample, this clone was seen once. Additional DNA sequences in this sample encode the identical CDR3. The V gene is TRBV5-1, the J gene TRBJ2-7; no firm D call. This CDR3 is 13 amino acids long. Germline V gene data show CDR1 as SGHRS and CDR2 as YFSETQ. V was trimmed by 0 bases and J by 3 bases, leaving 7 bases between them. CDR3 nucleotide sequence: TGCGCCAGCAGCTTGGGTCCCTTCTACGAGCAGTACTTC. Translated, it gives CASSLGPFYEQYF.

This sequence joins TRBV9 and TRBJ1-3; the D is unclear. Trimming shortened V by 0 bases and J by 4 bases, and 8 bases separated the two germline ends. This CDR3 comprises 14 residues. Germline loops: CDR1 SGDLS, CDR2 YYNGEE. Here the CDR3 DNA reads TGTGCCAGCAGCGTAGGGGCAGAGGGAAACACCATATATTTT. This translates into CASSVGAEGNTIYF.

The J gene is TRBJ2-7, the V gene TRBV27, with D perhaps being TRBD1 or TRBD2 (5 bases each). CDR3 length: 17 amino acids. Trimming left V 6 bases short and J 0 bases short, with 21 bases between. Looked up from germline, CDR1 is MNHEY and CDR2 is SMNVEV (reference sequence). The CDR3 spells CASSPLTSDGASYEQYF. The CDR3, as DNA: TGTGCCAGCAGCCCTTTGACTTCGGACGGGGCCTCCTACGAGCAGTACTTC.

This chain links TRBV28 with TRBJ2-1; 8 nucleotides line up with TRBD2. V dropped 4 bases and J dropped 4; count of bases not matched to a gene: 12. The germline V gene has CDR1 MDHEN and CDR2 SYDVKM. The CDR3 sequence is 17 residues long. The DNA for the CDR3 is TGTGCCAGCAGTTCCAGGCCGGGGGGGCGGCATTACAATGAGCAGTTCTTC. Translated, it gives CASSSRPGGRHYNEQFF.

The chain carries TRBV2 and TRBJ1-4; D may be TRBD1 (6 bases). The germline CDR1 and CDR2 sequences are SNHLY and FYNNEI. V lost 2 bases, J lost 3 bases, and 10 bases lay in between. This CDR3 is 15 amino acids long. For the CDR3, the DNA is TGTGCCAGCAGTGAACCTGGACAGTCTAATGAAAAACTGTTTTTT. Its translation: CASSEPGQSNEKLFF.